These 28 T cell receptor beta chains originate from one sample sequenced in a study of cytomegalovirus exposure and HLA in healthy donors. PCR was performed using 60 Vbeta and 13 Jbeta primers. The table came from immunoSEQ multiplex PCR; TCRdb's copy has only in-frame clones and leaves some out. The sample includes under 200,000 clones, roughly 73% of them seen just once. Material for sequencing was PBMCs. These receptors originate from a woman in her 30s in good health and CMV-seronegative.

This clone was counted only a few times. This sequence joins TRBV5-1 and TRBJ2-7, with D hard to call. The V gene's germline CDR1 is SGHRS and CDR2 YFSETQ. V shed 0 bases and J shed 5 bases, with 6 bases lying between them. There are 12 residues in the CDR3. CDR3 nucleotide sequence: TGCGCCAGCAGCTTGGTACAAAACGAGCAGTACTTC. This gives the protein CASSLVQNEQYF.

J is TRBJ2-7 and V is TRBV11-2, with 7 bases identical to TRBD1. Germline CDR1 reads SGHAT; CDR2 reads FQNNGV. This CDR3 has 14 amino acids. Trimming cost V 3 bases and J 3 bases; bases outside gene matches: 5. The CDR3 loop is CASSLGRGIYEQYF. CDR3 coding DNA: TGTGCCAGCAGCTTGGGCAGGGGGATCTACGAGCAGTACTTC.

This rearrangement joins TRBV28 to TRBJ2-2, with TRBD1 as a possible D gene (7 bases). The ends were cut back, 1 base at V and 5 bases at J, with 17 bases in the middle. Germline-derived CDR1 and CDR2 are MDHEN and SYDVKM. The CDR3 extends over 17 amino acids. The CDR3 nucleotides are TGTGCCAGCAGTTTATTCTTCAGGGGGGCTTATACCGGGGAGCTGTTTTTT. It codes for CASSLFFRGAYTGELFF.

With regard to this clone: At one end, the junction sequence differs from germline, possibly due to a read error. The chain carries TRBV29-1 and TRBJ1-2, with D tentatively TRBD1 (5 bases). Germline assignment: CDR1 SQVTM and CDR2 ANQGSEA. The CDR3 extends over 13 amino acids. CDR3 sequence (DNA): TGCAGCGTCGAAGACCCAGGGATGGGTGGCTACACCTTC. Its protein is CSVEDPGMGGYTF. The entire variable domain, with the rest obtained from reference TRBV29-1 and TRBJ1-2, is as follows: SAVISQKPSRDICQRGTSLTIQCQVDSQVTMMFWYRQQPGQSLTLIATANQGSEATYESGFVIDKFPISRPNLTFSTLTVSNMSPEDSSIYLCSVEDPGMGGYTFGSGTRLTVV.

This chain uses TRBV18 with TRBJ2-3; 8 bases map to TRBD2. The V and J ends lost 3 bases and 2 bases, in that order; junction bases with no gene match: 7. This CDR3 spans 16 amino acids. The germline V gene has CDR1 KGHSH and CDR2 LQKENI. This chain's CDR3 is CASSPPLAGSTDTQYF. As DNA, the CDR3 is TGTGCCAGCTCACCTCCATTAGCGGGGTCCACAGATACGCAGTATTTT.

The CDR3 nucleotides are TGTGCCAGCAACCGGGGTCCAGGAAACACCATATATTTT. This encodes CASNRGPGNTIYF. This chain uses TRBV19 with TRBJ1-3; no definite D call. V was pared by 9 bases and J by 4 bases, with 13 bases between. CDR3 length: 13 residues. Per the germline V gene, CDR1 is LNHDA and CDR2 is SQIVND (reference sequence).

This chain joins TRBV11-3 and TRBJ2-1, with TRBD2 matching 8 bases. CDR3 size: 15 residues. Trimming took 7 bases from V and 5 from J; bases not matched to a gene: 10. Germline loops: CDR1 SGHNT, CDR2 YENEEA. CDR3 amino acids: CASNFFAGGHNEQFF. CDR3 DNA sequence: TGTGCCAGCAACTTTTTTGCGGGAGGACACAATGAGCAGTTCTTC.

The chain uses TRBV7-9 and TRBJ2-3; 9 bases are shared with TRBD2. Germline-derived CDR1 and CDR2 are SEHNR and FQNEAQ (reference sequence). The CDR3 is 16 amino acids. J was trimmed by 4 bases and V by 4 bases; bases with no gene match: 9. CDR3 DNA sequence: TGTGCCAGCAGCTCGACTAGCGGCCATGCCCCAGATACGCAGTATTTT. This sequence encodes CASSSTSGHAPDTQYF.

The chain uses TRBV15 and TRBJ2-7; D call uncertain. Between the trimmed V and J ends, which lost 6 bases and 7 bases, there was a span of 19 bases. Germline CDR1 and CDR2: LNHNV and YYDKDF (reference sequence). The CDR3 covers 14 residues. CDR3 DNA: TGTGCCACCAGGGGCGTGAACACCTATGGAGAGCAGTACTTC. It yields the protein CATRGVNTYGEQYF.

The chain recombines TRBV15 with TRBJ2-2, with TRBD2 matching over 7 bases. Germline lookup yields CDR1 LNHNV and CDR2 YYDKDF (reference sequence). The CDR3 contains 14 residues. V shed 4 bases and J 5 bases; nucleotides not matched to a gene: 4. The CDR3 here is CATSNAGATGELFF. In nucleotides, the CDR3 is TGTGCCACCAGCAATGCGGGAGCTACCGGGGAGCTGTTTTTT.

The gene calls are TRBV10-2 and TRBJ1-5, with 7 bases identical to TRBD1. The trim removed 6 bases at V and 6 bases at J, leaving 11 bases unmatched. Per the germline V gene, CDR1 is WSHSY and CDR2 is SAAADI. The CDR3 is 15 residues long. The CDR3 bases are TGCGCCAGCAGACCTACAGGGGAGTGGGGTCAGCCCCAGCATTTT. As protein: CASRPTGEWGQPQHF.

V and J are TRBV9 and TRBJ2-2; the D is unclear. The CDR3 runs 15 residues. V gave up 0 bases and J gave up 1 base, with 7 bases separating them. Looked up from germline, CDR1 is SGDLS and CDR2 is YYNGEE. The CDR3 is CASSVGRLNTGELFF. In DNA form, the CDR3 reads TGTGCCAGCAGCGTAGGCAGGCTGAACACCGGGGAGCTGTTTTTT.

The count of this clone is one. The chain is built from TRBV5-6 and TRBJ2-5, with 12 bases aligning to TRBD2. Trimming cost V 3 bases and J 4 bases; bases outside gene matches: 4. This CDR3 region has 15 residues. Germline lookup yields CDR1 SGHDT and CDR2 YYEEEE. This chain's CDR3 is CASSSEGLAGETQYF. In nucleotides, the CDR3 is TGTGCCAGCAGCTCGGAGGGACTAGCGGGAGAGACCCAGTACTTC.

This clone was found once. The J gene is TRBJ2-3, the V gene TRBV4-1; possible D gene TRBD1, 6 bases. The V gene lost 1 base and the J gene lost 3 bases, with 17 bases spanning the gap. The germline CDR1 and CDR2 sequences are MGHRA and YSYEKL. CDR3 length: 17 residues. As DNA, the CDR3 is TGCGCCAGCAGCCAAGCTGTAGGGGACATTAGAACAGATACGCAGTATTTT. The encoded protein is CASSQAVGDIRTDTQYF.

DNA for the CDR3: TGTGCCAGCAGCTCCGGAGACAGGATCTATGGCTACACCTTC. Residues: CASSSGDRIYGYTF. This sequence joins TRBV7-9 and TRBJ1-2, with D perhaps matching TRBD1 (6 bases). The CDR3 loop spans 14 amino acids. Germline loops: CDR1 SEHNR, CDR2 FQNEAQ (reference sequence). The V end lost 4 bases, the J end lost 4 bases, and 13 bases lay between the germline ends.

The chain joins TRBV7-3 to TRBJ1-1, with unresolved D. From germline, CDR1 is SGHTA and CDR2 FQGTGA. V lost 2 bases to trimming and J lost 4 bases, with 8 bases between them. The CDR3 extends over 13 amino acids. The CDR3 region has the DNA TGTGCCAGCAGCTTATTCGGCGGCACTGAAGCTTTCTTT. It yields the protein CASSLFGGTEAFF.

The chain couples TRBV10-1 to TRBJ2-7; tentatively, D is TRBD1 (6 bases). The CDR3 covers 14 residues. Between the trimmed V and J ends, which lost 6 bases and 7 bases, there was a span of 19 bases. Germline-derived CDR1 and CDR2 are WNHNN and SYGVQD (reference sequence). CDR3 protein: CASSPDSQGWEQYF. In DNA form, the CDR3 reads TGCGCCAGCAGCCCGGACAGCCAAGGGTGGGAGCAGTACTTC.

This chain connects TRBV5-1 to TRBJ1-4, with 7 nucleotides matching TRBD1. The CDR3 is 14 residues long. Germline assignment: CDR1 SGHRS and CDR2 YFSETQ. With V trimmed by 4 bases and J by 8 bases, 8 bases remained unmatched. CDR3 DNA sequence: TGCGCCAGCAGCGGTGCAGGGGGTGAGGAAAAACTGTTTTTT. Amino acid sequence: CASSGAGGEEKLFF.

The chain couples TRBV4-2 to TRBJ1-2, with D perhaps TRBD1 (5 bases). Deletions cut 4 bases from V and 2 bases from J, with 11 bases between. CDR3 length: 14 amino acids. Germline V gene data show CDR1 as LGHNA and CDR2 as YNFKEQ. As DNA, the CDR3 is TGTGCCAGCAGCCTCGTCACAGGAAACTATGGCTACACCTTC. Residues: CASSLVTGNYGYTF.

This clone was counted only a few times. J is TRBJ2-7 and V is TRBV5-1; tentatively, D is TRBD1 (6 bases). Germline CDR1 reads SGHRS; CDR2 reads YFSETQ. The V end lost 0 bases, the J end lost 3 bases, and 7 bases lay between the germline ends. This CDR3 is 13 amino acids long. CDR3 sequence reads: CASSLGDNYEQYF. The CDR3 DNA is TGCGCCAGCAGCTTGGGGGACAACTACGAGCAGTACTTC.

CDR3 nucleotides: TGTGCCAGCAGTGGAACAGGGGGCTTCTACGAGCAGTACTTC. Translating gives CASSGTGGFYEQYF. The V call is TRBV27, the J call TRBJ2-7, with 9 positions matching TRBD1. In germline, CDR1 is MNHEY, CDR2 SMNVEV (reference sequence). The CDR3 runs to 14 residues. Germline trimming cut 5 bases from V and 3 bases from J; bases unmatched to any gene: 5.

The V and J genes are TRBV19 and TRBJ1-2, with a weak D call TRBD1 (6 bases). The CDR3 loop spans 15 amino acids. The V gene lost 8 bases and the J gene lost 5 bases, with 21 bases spanning the gap. In germline, CDR1 is LNHDA, CDR2 SQIVND (reference sequence). CDR3 in DNA: TGTGCCAGTCTCGGCCCAGGACAGTACCGTTATGGCTACACCTTC. It codes for CASLGPGQYRYGYTF. The full variable domain, with the rest looked up from reference TRBV19 and TRBJ1-2, is DGGITQSPKYLFRKEGQNVTLSCEQNLNHDAMYWYRQDPGQGLRLIYYSQIVNDFQKGDIAEGYSVSREKKESFPLTVTSAQKNPTAFYLCASLGPGQYRYGYTFGSGTRLTVV.

The CDR3 is CASSPGQGRTEAFF. In DNA, the CDR3 is TGCGCCAGCAGCCCGGGACAGGGGAGGACTGAAGCTTTCTTT. This sequence joins TRBV5-1 and TRBJ1-1, with 10 bases that match TRBD1. The germline V gene encodes CDR1 SGHRS and CDR2 YFSETQ. J gave up 5 bases and V 4 bases, and 5 bases lay outside the gene matches. The CDR3 length is 14 residues. The full variable domain, completed using reference TRBV5-1 and TRBJ1-1, is KAGVTQTPRYLIKTRGQQVTLSCSPISGHRSVSWYQQTPGQGLQFLFEYFSETQRNKGNFPGRFSGRQFSNSRSEMNVSTLELGDSALYLCASSPGQGRTEAFFGQGTRLTVV.

The chain couples TRBV6-5 to TRBJ2-7, with 7 bases matching TRBD2. The J segment lost 5 bases and the V segment lost 7 bases, leaving 5 bases of the junction unmatched. There are 12 residues in the CDR3. Germline V CDR1 and CDR2: MNHEY, SVGAGI. The CDR3 region is CASISGTNEQYF. CDR3 nucleotides: TGTGCCAGCATTTCGGGGACTAACGAGCAGTACTTC.

This clone occurred a few times. The rearrangement uses TRBV6-6 and TRBJ2-5; D is perhaps TRBD2 (5 bases). Germline CDR1 is MNHNY and CDR2 is SVGAGI (reference sequence). There are 12 residues in the CDR3. The ends were cut back, 7 bases at V and 4 bases at J, with 10 bases in the middle. The CDR3 nucleotides read TGTGCCAGCACTCGCCGGGGAGAGACCCAGTACTTC. It translates to CASTRRGETQYF.

With respect to this clone: Mismatch with germline at one junction end may stem from a read error. The chain is built from TRBV19 and TRBJ1-4, with 9 bases lining up with TRBD1. The CDR3 runs 15 residues. CDR1 and CDR2 from the germline V gene are LNHDA and SQIVND (reference sequence). CDR3 DNA sequence: TGTGCCAGTAGCCCCGCCGGGACAGGGAGGACCAGACCGCTTTTT. It is translated as CASSPAGTGRTRPLF.

The rearrangement uses TRBV5-1 and TRBJ2-1; tentatively, D is TRBD1 (5 bases). The CDR3 loop spans 13 amino acids. Germline CDR1 SGHRS, CDR2 YFSETQ. V lost 0 bases to trimming and J lost 9 bases, with 10 bases between them. In DNA form, the CDR3 reads TGCGCCAGCAGCTTGGCCCAGGGCGGTGAGCAGTTCTTC. This gives the protein CASSLAQGGEQFF.

This sequence joins TRBV11-2 and TRBJ2-3; TRBD2 aligns across 8 bases. V dropped 5 bases and J dropped 4; count of bases not matched to a gene: 8. CDR1 SGHAT and CDR2 FQNNGV come from the germline V gene. CDR3 size: 15 residues. This CDR3 is CASSLPGLVPDTQYF. Written as DNA, the CDR3 is TGTGCCAGCAGCCTGCCGGGACTAGTTCCAGATACGCAGTATTTT.